These 8 T cell receptor beta chains originate from one sample sequenced in a study of shared clonotypes between healthy human individuals. Sequencing used immunoSEQ multiplex PCR; TCRdb keeps in-frame clones, though not all of them. The table lists 2.3 million or so clones, approximately 95% of them singletons. Sample: naive CD4+ T cells from PBMCs. As to subset: CD45RA+ positively selected. These receptors were obtained from a man younger than 35 in good health. Some clones in this sample may be carry-over from other donors' samples.

This chain uses TRBV30 with TRBJ1-1; the D is unclear. V was trimmed by 1 base and J by 3 bases, leaving 9 bases between them. CDR1 is GTSNPN, CDR2 SVGIG, per germline (reference sequence). This CDR3 contains 13 residues. CDR3 nucleotides: TGTGCCTGGAGTGGTGGGTGGGACACTGAAGCTTTCTTT. Its translation is CAWSGGWDTEAFF. Filled out from reference TRBV30 and TRBJ1-1, the complete variable domain reads SQTIHQWPATLVQPVGSPLSLECTVEGTSNPNLYWYRQAAGRGLQLLFYSVGIGQISSEVPQNLSASRPQDRQFILSSKKLLLSDSGFYLCAWSGGWDTEAFFGQGTRLTVV.

The chain employs TRBV28 and TRBJ1-2, with no clear D. The length of the CDR3 is 11 residues. The V gene lost 8 bases and the J gene lost 7 bases, with 11 bases spanning the gap. Germline lookup yields CDR1 MDHEN and CDR2 SYDVKM. The CDR3 sequence: CASEWFAGYTF. CDR3 DNA: TGTGCCAGCGAGTGGTTCGCTGGCTACACCTTC.

With regard to this clone: Other DNA sequences from this sample encode an identical CDR3 as well. The chain carries TRBV6-5 and TRBJ2-3; D may be TRBD1 (5 bases). Trimming cost V 8 bases and J 1 base, with 10 bases left between them. The germline V gene encodes CDR1 MNHEY and CDR2 SVGAGI. This CDR3 is built from 13 residues. CDR3 DNA: TGTGCCAGCCGAAAGACAGGCACAGATACGCAGTATTTT. Protein product: CASRKTGTDTQYF.

As regards this clone: In the same sample, other DNA sequences code for this CDR3. The chain uses TRBV18 and TRBJ1-1, with TRBD1 matching over 9 bases. The CDR3 has 13 residues. Per the germline V gene, CDR1 is KGHSH and CDR2 is LQKENI. V was clipped by 3 bases and J by 5 bases; unmatched bases: 1. CDR3 bases: TGTGCCAGCTCACCCGACAGGGGGACTGAAGCTTTCTTT. It yields the protein CASSPDRGTEAFF.

The genes are TRBV6-5 and TRBJ2-7; 9 bases line up with TRBD1. The CDR3 spans 16 residues. Germline V CDR1 and CDR2: MNHEY, SVGAGI. V lost 2 bases, J lost 5 bases, and 10 bases stayed unmatched. The DNA for the CDR3 is TGTGCCAGCAGTTACAGATCTGGGACAGGGAGCGACGAGCAGTACTTC. Translated: CASSYRSGTGSDEQYF.

The CDR3 nucleotides are TGTGCCAGCAGTGTCGCGGGGGGGGTCGCTGAAGCTTTCTTT. Protein: CASSVAGGVAEAFF. V gene TRBV2 combines with J gene TRBJ1-1, with D perhaps TRBD1 (5 bases). The V gene's germline CDR1 is SNHLY and CDR2 FYNNEI. The ends were cut back, 4 bases at V and 6 bases at J, with 15 bases in the middle. The CDR3 covers 14 residues. Using reference TRBV2 and TRBJ1-1 for the parts outside the CDR3, the full variable domain is EPEVTQTPSHQVTQMGQEVILRCVPISNHLYFYWYRQILGQKVEFLVSFYNNEISEKSEIFDDQFSVERPDGSNFTLKIRSTKLEDSAMYFCASSVAGGVAEAFFGQGTRLTVV.

The J gene is TRBJ2-5, the V gene TRBV10-3, with D tentatively TRBD1 (6 bases). V shed 5 bases and J shed 5 bases, with 12 bases lying between them. Germline CDR1 and CDR2: ENHRY and SYGVKD. The CDR3 is 13 amino acids. The DNA of the CDR3 is TGTGCCATCAGTTTACAGGGCGGGGAGACCCAGTACTTC. Amino acid sequence: CAISLQGGETQYF.

CDR3 nucleotide sequence: TGTGCCAGCAGCCTCCCGACAGGGGGCCGAGCTTTCTTT. Amino acids: CASSLPTGGRAFF. The genes are TRBV5-6 and TRBJ1-1; 10 bases agree with TRBD1. From germline, CDR1 is SGHDT and CDR2 YYEEEE. The trim removed 4 bases at V and 10 bases at J, leaving 7 bases unmatched. The CDR3 covers 13 residues.